The subject of this entry is one T cell receptor (beta chain). This clone is a singleton in its sample. It lacks a known antigen. No much larger clonotype is one base removed from it; base qualities were not supplied. The data originate from a study of beta chain features in type 1 diabetes listed by TCRdb under 2018. For the study in its entirety: Mean age, gender distribution, total cell number and subset yield were not different between patients and healthy donors. Regulatory and stem cell-like memory subsets were isolated from only 8 patients and about eight healthy donors, whereas naive and central memory subsets came from all 28 donors. In the study, recently diagnosed type 1 diabetes patients and matched healthy donors were compared on the TCRB repertoires of their sorted circulating CD4+ T cell subsets. A total of roughly 100,000,000 sorted cells were examined across all samples, and the number of cells per subset was strongly correlated with RNA yield.

Each donor gave one peripheral blood draw, roughly 0.11 L on average, collected into heparinised tubes. A BD FACSAria II was used to sort naive, central memory, regulatory and stem cell-like memory CD4+ T cells with a panel that included CD45RO, CCR7, CD25, CD127, CD95 and CD27. Every sorted population had a purity above 95%. Right away, PBMCs were isolated by Lymphoprep density gradient centrifugation and were stained directly, with no culture step. Samples were stained and sorted in pairs, with one healthy donor and one patient per experiment, so that batch effects were minimized. The study at large found these results: A moderate but significant shortening of TCRB CDR3 length was observed in type 1 diabetes patients in all four CD4+ subsets. Naive, central memory and regulatory TCRB repertoires appeared to be more similar among patients than among healthy donors. HLA sub-analyses involved small numbers of individuals, so any influence of HLA type on TCRB rearrangement remained unresolved. Because cDNA was sequenced instead of genomic DNA, highly expressing activated cells could be over-represented, though the groups showed no difference in activation or CD3 levels. Shorter templates might be favored by PCR, yet because patient and control samples were amplified and corrected together, any such skew would affect both groups equally. At VDJ recombination sites, type 1 diabetes patients had fewer insertions and more deleted nucleotides, which implies abnormalities in thymic rearrangement.

Per the germline V gene (reference sequence), SGHKS is the CDR1 and YYEKEE is the CDR2. A distance of 10 bases separates the germline ends of V and J, which lose 2 bases and 2 bases respectively. The CDR3 spans 14 residues, from the cysteine through the phenylalanine. The retained sequence is limited to the CDR3, 42 bases, with the frame set at the first base. The High Capacity cDNA Reverse Transcription Kit was used to reverse transcribe all of the isolated RNA, meaning that expressed TCRB transcripts were what got sequenced. Naive, central memory and regulatory T cell samples underwent deep immunoSEQ sequencing, averaging roughly 3.3 million total reads per sample. Sorted cells were lysed in RLT buffer, and RNA was extracted using DNase-treated RNeasy Micro or Mini kits according to cell number. To prevent cross-contamination, every cell subset was processed on its own, while patient and healthy donor samples were processed together. TCRB sequences were amplified from cDNA with the immunoSEQ multiplex PCR, producing 87-bp fragments spanning the CDR3 region. Amplicons were sequenced on the Illumina HiSeq platform. Regarding the original processing steps: PCR bias was computationally corrected using synthetic template baselines, reads within Hamming distance 2 were collapsed, and singletons that could not be merged were discarded. Reads were aligned to IMGT to assign V, D and J genes, CDR3 length, and insertions or deletions at six rearrangement sites. Within each subset, clonotype counts were normalized to the number of sorted cells before true diversity and Gini coefficients were calculated with the tcR R package. Repertoire sharing was quantified using the overlap coefficient calculated on TCRB nucleotide sequences. TCRdb limited this immuneACCESS table to in-frame rearrangements with V and J called. A share of clones is missing; checked studies link under half to unresolved V genes, and the rest is unexplained. Clone size and the V and J calls come from that table; the DNA yielded D and trimming. Present in this sample are around 56,000 clones, 40% to 60% of which were seen just once. Together, the top ten hold 2% to 3% of the sample.

The rearranged segments are TRBV5-5 and TRBJ1-2; TRBD1 might be the D gene, on 6 matching bases. This TCR came from a woman in her 40s with type 1 diabetes. Sequencing was performed on Tregs from blood. The cell subset or site label of this sample denotes: regulatory CD4+ T cells. The encoded CDR3 is CASSFTGTNYGYTF. The bases read TGTGCCAGCAGCTTCACCGGGACAAACTATGGCTACACCTTC.